These 12 T cell receptor beta chains were all obtained from the same sample, sequenced in a study of Ad26.COV2.S vaccination and SARS-CoV-2 variants. Only in-frame clones appear in the TCRdb table, and some are missing; sequencing was by immunoSEQ multiplex PCR. The profile covers about 680,000 clones, with roughly nine tenths appearing a single time and 1.5% taken by the ten largest. Documented treatment: around 19 received Ad26.COV2.S at low or high dose, single or two shots; 5 received placebo; per-sample allocation not given. Sampling took place 63 days after the first vaccine or placebo injection. Source: peripheral blood, taken in a trial of Ad26.COV2.S vaccine versus placebo. Receptors originate from a person between 18 and 65 years old who received the Ad26.COV2.S COVID-19 vaccine or a placebo.

This clone was found once. The sample contains more than one DNA sequence encoding this CDR3. The chain recombines TRBV27 with TRBJ2-3; no reliable D call. Germline V gives CDR1 MNHEY, CDR2 SMNVEV (reference sequence). V lost 3 bases and J lost 0, with 7 bases in between. This CDR3 is 14 amino acids long. CDR3 amino acids: CASSFGVSTDTQYF. The CDR3 region has the DNA TGTGCCAGCAGTTTTGGGGTTAGCACAGATACGCAGTATTTT.

V and J are TRBV27 and TRBJ2-7, with D perhaps TRBD1 (5 bases). Trimming took 4 bases from V and 4 from J, leaving 8 bases between them. Germline V lookup: CDR1 MNHEY, CDR2 SMNVEV (reference sequence). This CDR3 contains 12 residues. The CDR3 loop is CASSSTAYEQYF. CDR3 DNA sequence: TGTGCCAGCAGTTCGACAGCATACGAGCAGTACTTC.

V usage is TRBV5-1 and J usage is TRBJ2-2; either TRBD1 or TRBD2 may fit D (5 bases each). V was shortened by 7 bases and J by 4 bases, with 23 bases between the two germline ends. The CDR3 has 17 amino acids. The germline CDR1 and CDR2 sequences are SGHRS and YFSETQ. DNA for the CDR3: TGCGCCAGCTCCGAGGGACCGGGACGGAGTACCACCGGGGAGCTGTTTTTT. Encoded protein: CASSEGPGRSTTGELFF.

The V and J genes are TRBV19 and TRBJ1-2; 7 nucleotides agree with TRBD1. The length of the CDR3 is 14 residues. V was pared by 7 bases and J by 4 bases, with 9 bases of the junction left unmatched. Germline lookup yields CDR1 LNHDA and CDR2 SQIVND (reference sequence). The DNA of the CDR3 is TGTGCCAGTACCCTAGGGGGCGCGGTCTATGGCTACACCTTC. Protein: CASTLGGAVYGYTF.

The chain uses TRBV18 and TRBJ1-1; D is perhaps TRBD1 (5 bases). From germline, CDR1 is KGHSH and CDR2 LQKENI. The CDR3 runs to 16 residues. V was pared by 1 base and J by 1 base, with 13 bases between. CDR3 loop: CASSPQRGGENTEAFF. Here the CDR3 DNA reads TGTGCCAGCTCACCACAGCGGGGAGGGGAGAACACTGAAGCTTTCTTT.

This clone is large. The chain uses TRBV24-1 and TRBJ1-5; D gene uncertain. There are 14 residues in the CDR3. Germline CDR1 and CDR2: KGHDR and SFDVKD. Trimming took off 4 bases at V and 0 bases at J, with 6 bases between the two ends. The CDR3 nucleotides read TGTGCCACCAGTGAATCGAATAGCAATCAGCCCCAGCATTTT. Residues: CATSESNSNQPQHF.

The DNA of the CDR3 is TGTGCCAGCAGTAGGGACGGTGGCAATGAGCAGTTCTTC. Translated, it gives CASSRDGGNEQFF. V gene TRBV6-5 combines with J gene TRBJ2-1; D could derive from TRBD1 or TRBD2 (5 bases each). The CDR3 sequence is 13 residues long. Trimming shortened V by 5 bases and J by 6 bases, and 11 bases separated the two germline ends. The germline CDR1 and CDR2 sequences are MNHEY and SVGAGI.

The chain joins TRBV5-1 to TRBJ1-2, with D perhaps TRBD1 (6 bases). The CDR3 spans 15 residues. Germline CDR1 and CDR2: SGHRS and YFSETQ. V lost 4 bases, J lost 0 bases, and 13 bases lay in between. CDR3 sequence: CASSPGTRTNYGYTF. Here the CDR3 DNA reads TGCGCCAGCAGCCCGGGGACAAGAACTAACTATGGCTACACCTTC.

This clone has only a few counts. CDR3 in amino acids: CASSQDSPGENQPQHF. The DNA of the CDR3 is TGTGCCAGCAGCCAAGATTCGCCAGGGGAGAATCAGCCCCAGCATTTT. The chain carries TRBV3-1 (or the pseudogene TRBV3-2) and TRBJ1-5; the D gene is possibly TRBD1 (6 bases). CDR3 length: 16 amino acids. Germline values: CDR1 LGHDT, CDR2 YNNKEL (reference sequence). Trimming shortened V by 0 bases and J by 4 bases, and 13 bases separated the two germline ends.

The chain is built from TRBV4-3 and TRBJ1-1; 8 bases match TRBD1. This CDR3 contains 17 residues. Germline assignment: CDR1 LGHNA and CDR2 YSLEER. V trimming: 2 bases; J trimming: 0 bases; junction bases outside the gene matches: 8. The CDR3 loop reads CASSQLGATGVNTEAFF. The DNA of the CDR3 is TGCGCCAGCAGCCAACTCGGCGCGACAGGGGTGAACACTGAAGCTTTCTTT.

The V and J genes are TRBV19 and TRBJ2-3; D perhaps matches TRBD1 (6 bases). The CDR3 extends over 17 amino acids. The V end lost 4 bases, the J end lost 2 bases, and 19 bases lay between the germline ends. Germline CDR1 reads LNHDA; CDR2 reads SQIVND (reference sequence). CDR3 amino acids: CASSTETGRKVTDTQYF. The CDR3 region has the DNA TGTGCCAGTAGTACCGAGACAGGCCGTAAGGTCACAGATACGCAGTATTTT.

This chain connects TRBV6-5 to TRBJ2-1; 10 nucleotides line up with TRBD1. In germline, CDR1 is MNHEY, CDR2 SVGAGI. The length of the CDR3 is 15 residues. V lost 6 bases and J lost 8; bases outside the gene matches: 10. Here the CDR3 reads CASSFGTGVTDEQFF. The CDR3 DNA follows: TGTGCCAGCAGCTTTGGGACAGGGGTCACCGATGAGCAGTTCTTC.